These T cell receptor beta chains were read from a single sample in a study of cytomegalovirus exposure and HLA in healthy donors. Assay: immunoSEQ multiplex PCR; the TCRdb copy retains only in-frame clones and omits some. Altogether 90,000 to 150,000 clones are present, about three quarters being singletons, with the ten largest covering roughly 2.7%. Sequenced: PBMCs. The receptors were sampled from a female donor in good health and CMV-seronegative. Each CDR3 is given with its conserved first and last residue. A D gene is named only where the DNA matches it firmly.

j_call: TRBJ2-3; v_call: TRBV11-2; d_call: NA; cdr3_length: 17; cdr3_aa: CASSSIGGVLGTDTQYF
j_call: TRBJ2-3; v_call: TRBV7-8; d_call: NA; cdr3_length: 17; cdr3_aa: CASSLTRVPMATDTQYF
j_call: TRBJ2-1; v_call: TRBV19; d_call: NA; cdr3_length: 17; cdr3_aa: CASSIPLPGTGYNEQFF
j_call: TRBJ1-5; v_call: TRBV28; d_call: TRBD1; cdr3_length: 15; cdr3_aa: CASRSGRDRAQPQHF
j_call: TRBJ2-1; v_call: TRBV7-2; d_call: TRBD2; cdr3_length: 15; cdr3_aa: CASSSPSGGAGEQFF
j_call: TRBJ1-4; v_call: TRBV10-3; d_call: NA; cdr3_length: 12; cdr3_aa: CAISESGGKLFF
j_call: TRBJ2-5; v_call: TRBV11-2; d_call: TRBD2; cdr3_length: 16; cdr3_aa: CASSLLTSPDQETQYF
j_call: TRBJ2-2; v_call: TRBV7-9; d_call: NA; cdr3_length: 11; cdr3_aa: CASSPSGELFF
j_call: TRBJ1-5; v_call: TRBV5-6; d_call: NA; cdr3_length: 11; cdr3_aa: CASSSGGPQHF
j_call: TRBJ2-3; v_call: TRBV6-4; d_call: TRBD2; cdr3_length: 15; cdr3_aa: CASSDSVAGSDTQYF
j_call: TRBJ1-1; v_call: TRBV5-4; d_call: NA; cdr3_length: 14; cdr3_aa: CASSLGIGGERAFF
j_call: TRBJ2-5; v_call: TRBV18; d_call: NA; cdr3_length: 12; cdr3_aa: CASSPPGETQYF
j_call: TRBJ2-1; v_call: TRBV10-3; d_call: NA; cdr3_length: 14; cdr3_aa: CATVVGASYNEQFF
j_call: TRBJ1-3; v_call: TRBV29-1; d_call: NA; cdr3_length: 12; cdr3_aa: CSVAGPGYTIYF
j_call: TRBJ2-5; v_call: TRBV5-6; d_call: NA; cdr3_length: 16; cdr3_aa: CASSLDFRSRQETQYF
j_call: TRBJ1-2; v_call: TRBV27; d_call: NA; cdr3_length: 14; cdr3_aa: CASRQEGGAPGYTF
j_call: TRBJ1-3; v_call: TRBV30; d_call: NA; cdr3_length: 17; cdr3_aa: CAWSGTLSAPSGNTIYF
j_call: TRBJ1-2; v_call: TRBV6-1; d_call: TRBD1; cdr3_length: 16; cdr3_aa: CASSVGTGGVGYGYTF
j_call: NA; v_call: TRBV7-2; d_call: TRBD2; cdr3_length: 17; cdr3_aa: CASSLEGLAGGYYEQYF
j_call: TRBJ1-5; v_call: TRBV19; d_call: NA; cdr3_length: 15; cdr3_aa: CASSISVNSNQPQHF
j_call: TRBJ1-2; v_call: TRBV4-3; d_call: NA; cdr3_length: 15; cdr3_aa: CASSQDRVVGPGYTF
j_call: TRBJ2-3; v_call: TRBV5-1; d_call: NA; cdr3_length: 14; cdr3_aa: CASSLLTSTDTQYF
j_call: TRBJ2-3; v_call: TRBV7-6; d_call: NA; cdr3_length: 18; cdr3_aa: CASSLMTGQRLVADTQYF
j_call: TRBJ1-5; v_call: TRBV6-1; d_call: NA; cdr3_length: 13; cdr3_aa: CASSGRGLGPQHF
j_call: TRBJ2-5; v_call: TRBV14; d_call: NA; cdr3_length: 12; cdr3_aa: CASSQAPTWQYF
j_call: TRBJ2-7; v_call: TRBV18; d_call: TRBD1; cdr3_length: 14; cdr3_aa: CASSRGTDSYEQYF